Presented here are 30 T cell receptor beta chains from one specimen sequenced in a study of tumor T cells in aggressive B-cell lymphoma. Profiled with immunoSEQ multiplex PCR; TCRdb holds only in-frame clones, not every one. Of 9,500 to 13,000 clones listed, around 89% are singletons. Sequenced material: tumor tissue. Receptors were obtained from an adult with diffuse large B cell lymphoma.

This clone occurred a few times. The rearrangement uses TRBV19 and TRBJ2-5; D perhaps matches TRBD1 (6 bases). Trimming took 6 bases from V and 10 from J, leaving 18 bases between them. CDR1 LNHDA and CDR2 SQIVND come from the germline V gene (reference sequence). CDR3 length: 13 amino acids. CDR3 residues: CASSPTGSERQYF. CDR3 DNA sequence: TGTGCCAGTAGCCCGACAGGTTCCGAGCGCCAGTACTTC.

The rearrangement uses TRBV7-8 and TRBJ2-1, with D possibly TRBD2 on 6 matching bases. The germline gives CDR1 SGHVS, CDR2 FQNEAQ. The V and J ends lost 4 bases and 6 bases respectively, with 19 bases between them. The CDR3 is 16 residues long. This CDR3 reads CASSSTFGTLGNEQFF. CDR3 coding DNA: TGTGCCAGCAGCTCAACCTTCGGGACTCTAGGCAATGAGCAGTTCTTC.

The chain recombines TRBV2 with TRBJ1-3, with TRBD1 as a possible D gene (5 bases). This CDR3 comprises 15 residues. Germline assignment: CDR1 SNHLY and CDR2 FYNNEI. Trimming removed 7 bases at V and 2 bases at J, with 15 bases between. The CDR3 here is CASNLDSRTGNTIYF. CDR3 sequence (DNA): TGTGCCAGCAATCTAGACAGTAGAACTGGAAACACCATATATTTT. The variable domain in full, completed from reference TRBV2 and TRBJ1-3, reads EPEVTQTPSHQVTQMGQEVILRCVPISNHLYFYWYRQILGQKVEFLVSFYNNEISEKSEIFDDQFSVERPDGSNFTLKIRSTKLEDSAMYFCASNLDSRTGNTIYFGEGSWLTVV.

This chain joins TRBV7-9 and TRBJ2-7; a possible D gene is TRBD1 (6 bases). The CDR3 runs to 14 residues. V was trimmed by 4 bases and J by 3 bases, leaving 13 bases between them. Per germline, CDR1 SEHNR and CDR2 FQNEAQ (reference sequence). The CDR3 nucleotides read TGTGCCAGCAGCTCGACCCCAGGGGTCTACGAGCAGTACTTC. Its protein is CASSSTPGVYEQYF.

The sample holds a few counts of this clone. This chain's CDR3 is CASRDRGRSKETQYF. CDR3 DNA: TGTGCCAGCAGGGACAGGGGGCGGTCGAAAGAGACCCAGTACTTC. The chain links TRBV25-1 to TRBJ2-5; 11 bases agree with TRBD1. This CDR3 spans 15 amino acids. CDR1 and CDR2 from the germline V gene are MGHDK and SYGVNS. The J segment lost 3 bases and the V segment lost 6 bases, leaving 6 bases of the junction unmatched.

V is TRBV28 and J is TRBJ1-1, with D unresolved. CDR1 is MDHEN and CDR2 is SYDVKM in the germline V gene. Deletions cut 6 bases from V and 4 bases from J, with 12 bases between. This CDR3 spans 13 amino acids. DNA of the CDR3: TGTGCCAGCAGCCTTGTAATGGCCACTGAAGCTTTCTTT. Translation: CASSLVMATEAFF. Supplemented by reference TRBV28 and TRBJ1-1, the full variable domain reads DVKVTQSSRYLVKRTGEKVFLECVQDMDHENMFWYRQDPGLGLRLIYFSYDVKMKEKGDIPEGYSVSREKKERFSLILESASTNQTSMYLCASSLVMATEAFFGQGTRLTVV.

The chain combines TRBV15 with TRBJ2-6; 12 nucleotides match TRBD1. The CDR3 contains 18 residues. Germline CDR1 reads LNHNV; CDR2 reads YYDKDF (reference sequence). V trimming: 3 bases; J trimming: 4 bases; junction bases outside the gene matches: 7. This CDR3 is CATSSPGQGAQGANVLTF. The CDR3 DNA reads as TGTGCCACCAGCAGTCCGGGACAGGGGGCGCAAGGGGCCAACGTCCTGACTTTC.

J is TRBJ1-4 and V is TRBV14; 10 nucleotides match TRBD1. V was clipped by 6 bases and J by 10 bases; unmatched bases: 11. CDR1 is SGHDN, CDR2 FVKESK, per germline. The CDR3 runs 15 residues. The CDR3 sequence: CASSQPGQGSGKLFF. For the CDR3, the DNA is TGTGCCAGCAGTCAGCCGGGACAGGGGTCGGGAAAACTGTTTTTT.

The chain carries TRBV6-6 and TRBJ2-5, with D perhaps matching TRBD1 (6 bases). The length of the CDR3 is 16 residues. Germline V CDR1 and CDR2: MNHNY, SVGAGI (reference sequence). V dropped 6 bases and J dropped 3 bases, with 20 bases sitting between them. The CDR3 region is CASSRPTGLLEETQYF. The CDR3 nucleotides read TGTGCCAGCAGCCGACCGACAGGCCTCCTAGAAGAGACCCAGTACTTC.

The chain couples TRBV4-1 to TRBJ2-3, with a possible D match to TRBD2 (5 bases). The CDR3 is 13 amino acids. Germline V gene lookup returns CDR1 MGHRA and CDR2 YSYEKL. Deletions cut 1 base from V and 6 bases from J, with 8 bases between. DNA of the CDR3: TGCGCCAGCAGCCAAGTTACGGGGGATACGCAGTATTTT. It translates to CASSQVTGDTQYF.

The chain's CDR3 is CASSLDLGTGREQYF. The CDR3 DNA reads TGTGCCAGCAGCTTAGATTTGGGGACAGGGCGCGAGCAGTACTTC. This rearrangement joins TRBV11-2 to TRBJ2-7; the match to TRBD1 covers 9 bases. The V gene's germline CDR1 is SGHAT and CDR2 FQNNGV. The CDR3 length is 15 residues. The V and J ends lost 0 bases and 6 bases, in that order; junction bases with no gene match: 6.

DNA of the CDR3: TGCGCCAGCAGCTGGGGGGGCCGGGCGGGCCACAATGAGCAGTTCTTC. It yields the protein CASSWGGRAGHNEQFF. The chain employs TRBV5-1 and TRBJ2-1; possibly TRBD2 for D (7 bases). Germline values: CDR1 SGHRS, CDR2 YFSETQ. CDR3 length equals 16 residues. V was clipped by 3 bases and J by 5 bases, with 18 bases between them.

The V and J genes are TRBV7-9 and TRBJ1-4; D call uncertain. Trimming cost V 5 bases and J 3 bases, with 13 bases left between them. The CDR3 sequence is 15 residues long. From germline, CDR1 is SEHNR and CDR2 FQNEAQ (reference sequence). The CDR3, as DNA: TGTGCCAGCAGCCCGGTGGGCAGTTCTAATGAAAAACTGTTTTTT. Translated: CASSPVGSSNEKLFF.

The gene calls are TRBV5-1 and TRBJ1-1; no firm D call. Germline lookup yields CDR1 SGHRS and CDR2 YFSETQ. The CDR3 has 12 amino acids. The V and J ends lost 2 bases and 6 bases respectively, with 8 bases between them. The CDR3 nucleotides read TGCGCCAGCAGCTTCGGGAAGTCTGAAGCTTTCTTT. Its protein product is CASSFGKSEAFF.

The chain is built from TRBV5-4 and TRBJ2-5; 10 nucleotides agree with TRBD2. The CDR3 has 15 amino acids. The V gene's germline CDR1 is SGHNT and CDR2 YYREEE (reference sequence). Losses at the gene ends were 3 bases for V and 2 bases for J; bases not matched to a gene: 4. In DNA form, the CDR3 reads TGTGCCAGCAGCTCGACTAGCGGGCCTCAAGAGACCCAGTACTTC. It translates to CASSSTSGPQETQYF.

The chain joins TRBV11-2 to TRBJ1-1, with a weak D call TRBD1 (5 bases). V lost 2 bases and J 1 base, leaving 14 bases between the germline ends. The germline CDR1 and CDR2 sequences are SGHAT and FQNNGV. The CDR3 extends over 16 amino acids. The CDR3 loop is CASSLRHRQGNTEAFF. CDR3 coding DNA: TGTGCCAGCAGCTTACGCCACCGGCAGGGGAACACTGAAGCTTTCTTT.

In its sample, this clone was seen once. CDR3 in amino acids: CASSLAAAGGDEQYF. The DNA of the CDR3 is TGTGCCAGCAGCTTAGCAGCGGCAGGGGGCGACGAGCAGTACTTC. V and J are TRBV7-6 and TRBJ2-7; TRBD1 matches 8 bases. V lost 0 bases to trimming and J lost 5 bases; unmatched junction nucleotides: 6. Looked up from germline, CDR1 is SGHVS and CDR2 is FNYEAQ. The CDR3 totals 15 residues.

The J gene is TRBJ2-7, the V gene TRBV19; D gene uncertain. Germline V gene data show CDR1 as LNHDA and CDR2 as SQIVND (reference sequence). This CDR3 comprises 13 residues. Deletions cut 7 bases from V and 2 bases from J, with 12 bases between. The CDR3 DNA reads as TGTGCCAGTATGGGCACCTTAACCTACGAGCAGTACTTC. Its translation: CASMGTLTYEQYF.

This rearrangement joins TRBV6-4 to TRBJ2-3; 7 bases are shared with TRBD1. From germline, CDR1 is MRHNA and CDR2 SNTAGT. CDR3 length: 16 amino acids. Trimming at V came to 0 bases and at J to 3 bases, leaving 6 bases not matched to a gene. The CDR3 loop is CASSDSGGAGTDTQYF. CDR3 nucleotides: TGTGCCAGCAGTGACTCAGGGGGCGCAGGAACAGATACGCAGTATTTT.

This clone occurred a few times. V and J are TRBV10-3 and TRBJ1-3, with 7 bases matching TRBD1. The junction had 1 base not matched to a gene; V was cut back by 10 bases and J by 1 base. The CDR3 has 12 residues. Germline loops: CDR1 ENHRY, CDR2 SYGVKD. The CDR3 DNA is TGTGCCACGACAGGGTCTGGAAACACCATATATTTT. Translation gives CATTGSGNTIYF.

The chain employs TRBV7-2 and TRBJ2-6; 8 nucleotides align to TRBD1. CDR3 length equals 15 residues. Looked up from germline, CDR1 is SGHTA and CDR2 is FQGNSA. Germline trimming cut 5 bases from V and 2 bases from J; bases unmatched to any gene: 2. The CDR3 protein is CASSAGGAGANVLTF. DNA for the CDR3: TGTGCCAGCAGCGCAGGGGGCGCTGGGGCCAACGTCCTGACTTTC.

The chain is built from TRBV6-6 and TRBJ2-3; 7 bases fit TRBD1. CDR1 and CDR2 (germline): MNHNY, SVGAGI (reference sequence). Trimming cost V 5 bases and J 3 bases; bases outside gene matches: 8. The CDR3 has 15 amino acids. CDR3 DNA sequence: TGTGCCAGCAGTCCGACAGGGCAGGGGACAGATACGCAGTATTTT. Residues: CASSPTGQGTDTQYF.

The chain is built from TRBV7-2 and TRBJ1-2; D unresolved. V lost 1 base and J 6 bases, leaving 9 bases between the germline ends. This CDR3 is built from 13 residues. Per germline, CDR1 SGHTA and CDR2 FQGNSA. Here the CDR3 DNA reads TGTGCCAGCAGCTTAGTCTCGCAGAATGGCTACACCTTC. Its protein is CASSLVSQNGYTF.

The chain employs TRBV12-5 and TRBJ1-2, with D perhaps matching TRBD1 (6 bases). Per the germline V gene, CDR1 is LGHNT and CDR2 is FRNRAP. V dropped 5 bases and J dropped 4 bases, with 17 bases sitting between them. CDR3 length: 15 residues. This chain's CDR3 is CASGRSGGRLYGYTF. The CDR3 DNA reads TGTGCTAGTGGTCGCAGCGGGGGGCGCCTCTATGGCTACACCTTC.

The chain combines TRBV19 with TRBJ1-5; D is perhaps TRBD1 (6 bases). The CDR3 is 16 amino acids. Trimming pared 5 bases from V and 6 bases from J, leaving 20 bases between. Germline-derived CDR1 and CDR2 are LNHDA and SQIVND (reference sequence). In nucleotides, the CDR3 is TGTGCCAGTAGTCCCGCGAGCAGGGGTGGATTTCAGCCCCAGCATTTT. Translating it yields CASSPASRGGFQPQHF.

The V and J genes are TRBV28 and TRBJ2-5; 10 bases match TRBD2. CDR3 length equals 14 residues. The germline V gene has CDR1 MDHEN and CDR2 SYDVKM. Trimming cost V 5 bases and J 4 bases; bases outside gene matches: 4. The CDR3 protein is CASSNRLAGETQYF. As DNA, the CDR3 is TGTGCCAGCAGTAACAGACTAGCGGGAGAGACCCAGTACTTC.

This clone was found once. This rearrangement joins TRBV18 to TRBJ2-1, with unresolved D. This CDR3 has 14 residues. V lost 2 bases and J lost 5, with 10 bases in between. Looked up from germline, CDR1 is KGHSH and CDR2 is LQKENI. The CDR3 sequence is CASSPSDINNEQFF. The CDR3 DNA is TGTGCCAGCTCACCAAGTGACATAAACAATGAGCAGTTCTTC.

The CDR3 DNA reads as TGTGCCAGCAGCAAACGAAGGACTTCAAAATACGAGCAGTACTTC. Protein: CASSKRRTSKYEQYF. This rearrangement joins TRBV21-1 to TRBJ2-7; the listed D gene, TRBD2, was not tested against the DNA. TRBV21-1 has pseudogene status. The CDR3 is 15 amino acids.

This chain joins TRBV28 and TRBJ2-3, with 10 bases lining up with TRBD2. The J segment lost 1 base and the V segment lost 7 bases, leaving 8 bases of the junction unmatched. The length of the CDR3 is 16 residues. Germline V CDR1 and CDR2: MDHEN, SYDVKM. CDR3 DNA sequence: TGTGCCAGCAACTTTAGCGGGAGGCCTGGCACAGATACGCAGTATTTT. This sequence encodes CASNFSGRPGTDTQYF.

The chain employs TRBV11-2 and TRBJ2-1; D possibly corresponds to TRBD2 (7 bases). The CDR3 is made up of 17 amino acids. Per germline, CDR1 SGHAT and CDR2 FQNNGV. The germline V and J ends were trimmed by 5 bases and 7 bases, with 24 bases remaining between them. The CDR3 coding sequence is TGTGCCAGCAGCCCTATACCGGGAGGCAGGGGAGCAAATGAGCAGTTCTTC. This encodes CASSPIPGGRGANEQFF. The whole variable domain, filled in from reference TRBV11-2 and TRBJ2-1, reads EAGVAQSPRYKIIEKRQSVAFWCNPISGHATLYWYQQILGQGPKLLIQFQNNGVVDDSQLPKDRFSAERLKGVDSTLKIQPAKLEDSAVYLCASSPIPGGRGANEQFFGPGTRLTVL.